The clone carrying this T cell receptor (beta chain) was observed a few times. The antigen remains unidentified. Prior autoimmune disease or systemic immunosuppression barred patients. These data belong to a study of OX40 agonist ivuxolimab in advanced cancers. Study overall: Given to patients was ivuxolimab, an agonistic anti-OX40 (CD134) antibody. The eligibility criteria allowed prior anti-PD-1, anti-PD-L1 or anti-CTLA-4 therapy, and 40% had some. General study findings and limits: The authors did not determine the antigen specificity of the expanded peripheral T cells.

Some clones are missing from TCRdb's copy, which holds only in-frame ones; the method was immunoSEQ multiplex PCR. The table includes 9,000 to 13,000 clones, 65% to 80% detected once. This CDR3 is 15 amino acids long. The germline V gene has CDR1 MRHNA and CDR2 SNTAGT. V was trimmed by 3 bases and J by 6 bases, leaving 18 bases between them. This clonotype was sampled from an adult with an advanced solid tumor such as melanoma, head and neck, liver or kidney cancer. V gene TRBV6-4 combines with J gene TRBJ2-7, with D perhaps TRBD2 (6 bases). The source was CD4+ or CD8+ T cells sorted from blood, collected in a trial of the OX40 agonist ivuxolimab. CDR3 nucleotide sequence: TGTGCCAGCAGTGAATCCCCCGGCCAGGAGGGCGAGCAGTACTTC. As protein: CASSESPGQEGEQYF.